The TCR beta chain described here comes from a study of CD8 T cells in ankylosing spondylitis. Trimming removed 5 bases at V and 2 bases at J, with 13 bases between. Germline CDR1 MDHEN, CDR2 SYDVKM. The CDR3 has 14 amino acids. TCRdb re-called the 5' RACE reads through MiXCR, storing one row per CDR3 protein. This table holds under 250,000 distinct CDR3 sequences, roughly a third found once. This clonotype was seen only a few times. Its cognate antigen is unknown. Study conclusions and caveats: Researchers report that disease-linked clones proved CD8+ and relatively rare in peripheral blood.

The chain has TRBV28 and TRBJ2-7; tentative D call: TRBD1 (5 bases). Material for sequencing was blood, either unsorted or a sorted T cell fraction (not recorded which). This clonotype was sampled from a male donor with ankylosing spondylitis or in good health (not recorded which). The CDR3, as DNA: TGTGCCAGCAGTCCTCCCCGACAGCCCTACGAGCAGTACTTC. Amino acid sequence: CASSPPRQPYEQYF.